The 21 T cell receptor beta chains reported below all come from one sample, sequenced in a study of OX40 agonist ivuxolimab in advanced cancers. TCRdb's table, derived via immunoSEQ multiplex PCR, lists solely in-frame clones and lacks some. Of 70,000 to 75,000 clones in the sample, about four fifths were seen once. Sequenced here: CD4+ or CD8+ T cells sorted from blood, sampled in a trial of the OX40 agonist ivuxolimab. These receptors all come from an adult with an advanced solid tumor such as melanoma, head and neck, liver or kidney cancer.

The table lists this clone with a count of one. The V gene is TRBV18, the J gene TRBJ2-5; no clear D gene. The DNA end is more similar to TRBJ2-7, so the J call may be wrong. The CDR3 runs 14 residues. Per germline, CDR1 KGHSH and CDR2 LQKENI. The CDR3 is CASSPREWVNEQYF. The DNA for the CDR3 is TGTGCCAGCTCACCAAGGGAATGGGTCAACGAGCAGTACTTC.

The CDR3 coding sequence is TGTGCCAGCTCACCACGAAACAGTCCACGCTACGAGCAGTACTTC. Protein product: CASSPRNSPRYEQYF. V and J are TRBV18 and TRBJ2-7; D is ambiguous. Trimming cost V 1 base and J 3 bases, with 13 bases left between them. The germline V gene encodes CDR1 KGHSH and CDR2 LQKENI. CDR3 length: 15 residues.

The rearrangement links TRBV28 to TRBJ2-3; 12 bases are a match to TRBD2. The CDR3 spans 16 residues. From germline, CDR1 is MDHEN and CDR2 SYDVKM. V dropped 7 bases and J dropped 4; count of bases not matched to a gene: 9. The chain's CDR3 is CASIPTSGSPSDTQYF. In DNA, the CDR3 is TGTGCCAGCATACCGACTAGCGGGAGCCCTTCAGATACGCAGTATTTT.

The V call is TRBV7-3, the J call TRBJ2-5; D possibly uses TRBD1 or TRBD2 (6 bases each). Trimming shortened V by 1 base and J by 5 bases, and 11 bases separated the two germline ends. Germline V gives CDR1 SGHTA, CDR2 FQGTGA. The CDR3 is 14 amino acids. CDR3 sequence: CASSLIGGGETQYF. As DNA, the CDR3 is TGTGCCAGCAGCTTAATAGGGGGAGGTGAGACCCAGTACTTC.

This chain's CDR3 is CASSARVDTQYF. CDR3 bases: TGTGCCAGCAGTGCGCGGGTGGATACGCAGTATTTT. This chain connects TRBV11-2 to TRBJ2-3, with D possibly matching TRBD2 (5 bases). The germline V and J ends were trimmed by 6 bases and 6 bases, with 10 bases remaining between them. Germline V gene lookup returns CDR1 SGHAT and CDR2 FQNNGV. The CDR3 contains 12 residues.

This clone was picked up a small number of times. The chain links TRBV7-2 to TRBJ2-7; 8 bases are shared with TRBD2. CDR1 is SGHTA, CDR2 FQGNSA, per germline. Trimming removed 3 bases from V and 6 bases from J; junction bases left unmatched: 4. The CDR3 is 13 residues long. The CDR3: CASSLSGGGEQYF. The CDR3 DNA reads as TGTGCCAGCAGCTTGAGCGGGGGTGGCGAGCAGTACTTC.

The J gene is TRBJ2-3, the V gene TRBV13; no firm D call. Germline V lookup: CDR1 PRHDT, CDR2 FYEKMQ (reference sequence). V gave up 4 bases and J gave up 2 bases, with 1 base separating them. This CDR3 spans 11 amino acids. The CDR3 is CASSYTDTQYF. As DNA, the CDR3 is TGTGCCAGCAGCTACACAGATACGCAGTATTTT.

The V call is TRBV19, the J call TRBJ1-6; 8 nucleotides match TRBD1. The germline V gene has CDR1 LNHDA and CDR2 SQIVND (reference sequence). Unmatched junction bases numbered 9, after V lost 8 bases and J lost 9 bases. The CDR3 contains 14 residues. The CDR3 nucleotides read TGTGCCAGTCAACCTACAGGGGGGAGTTCACCCCTCCACTTT. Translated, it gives CASQPTGGSSPLHF.

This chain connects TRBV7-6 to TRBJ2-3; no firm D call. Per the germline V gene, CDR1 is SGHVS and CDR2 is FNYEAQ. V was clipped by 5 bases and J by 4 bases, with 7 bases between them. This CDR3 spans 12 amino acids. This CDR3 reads CASSEESDTQYF. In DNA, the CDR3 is TGTGCCAGCAGCGAAGAGTCAGATACGCAGTATTTT.

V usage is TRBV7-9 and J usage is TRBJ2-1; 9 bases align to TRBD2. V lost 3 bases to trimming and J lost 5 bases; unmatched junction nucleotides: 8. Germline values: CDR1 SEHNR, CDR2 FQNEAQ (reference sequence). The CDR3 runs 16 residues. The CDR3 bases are TGTGCCAGCAGCTTGCTAGCGGGGTTTGTTGACAATGAGCAGTTCTTC. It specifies CASSLLAGFVDNEQFF.

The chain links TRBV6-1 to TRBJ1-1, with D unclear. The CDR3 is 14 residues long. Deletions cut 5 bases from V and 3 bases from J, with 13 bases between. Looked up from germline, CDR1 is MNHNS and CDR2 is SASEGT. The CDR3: CASSILNGDTEAFF. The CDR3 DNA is TGTGCCAGCAGTATTCTTAATGGGGACACTGAAGCTTTCTTT.

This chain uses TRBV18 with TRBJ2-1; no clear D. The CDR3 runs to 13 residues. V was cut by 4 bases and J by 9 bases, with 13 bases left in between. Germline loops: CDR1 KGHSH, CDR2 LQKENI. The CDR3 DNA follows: TGTGCCAGCTCACGCGACTTCAAGGGTGAGCAGTTCTTC. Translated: CASSRDFKGEQFF.

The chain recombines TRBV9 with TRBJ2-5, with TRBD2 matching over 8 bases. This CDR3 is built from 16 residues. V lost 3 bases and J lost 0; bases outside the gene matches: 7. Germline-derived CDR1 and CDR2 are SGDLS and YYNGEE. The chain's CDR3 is CASSAGLAEYQETQYF. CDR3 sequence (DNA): TGTGCCAGCAGCGCAGGACTAGCCGAGTACCAAGAGACCCAGTACTTC.

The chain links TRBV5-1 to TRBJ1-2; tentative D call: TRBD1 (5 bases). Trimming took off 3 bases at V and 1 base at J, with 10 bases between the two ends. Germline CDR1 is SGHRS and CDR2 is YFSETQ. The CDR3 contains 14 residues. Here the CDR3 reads CASSSGGFNYGYTF. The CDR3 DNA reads TGCGCCAGCAGCTCCGGGGGATTTAACTATGGCTACACCTTC.

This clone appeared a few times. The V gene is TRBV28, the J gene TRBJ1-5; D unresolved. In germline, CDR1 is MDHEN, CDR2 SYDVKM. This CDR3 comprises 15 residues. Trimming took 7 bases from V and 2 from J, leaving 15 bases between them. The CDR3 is CASTSPAPRNQPQHF. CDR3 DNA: TGTGCCAGCACTTCCCCCGCACCCCGCAATCAGCCCCAGCATTTT.

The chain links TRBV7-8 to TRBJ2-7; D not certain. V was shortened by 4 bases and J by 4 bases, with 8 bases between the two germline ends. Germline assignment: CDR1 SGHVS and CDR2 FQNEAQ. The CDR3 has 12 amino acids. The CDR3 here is CASSYTFYEQYF. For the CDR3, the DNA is TGTGCCAGCAGCTATACATTTTACGAGCAGTACTTC.

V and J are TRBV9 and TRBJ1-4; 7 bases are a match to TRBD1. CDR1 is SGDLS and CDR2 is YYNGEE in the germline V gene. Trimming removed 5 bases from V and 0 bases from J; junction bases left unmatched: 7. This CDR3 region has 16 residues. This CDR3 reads CASSRDSQATNEKLFF. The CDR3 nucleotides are TGTGCCAGCAGTAGGGACAGCCAAGCAACTAATGAAAAACTGTTTTTT.

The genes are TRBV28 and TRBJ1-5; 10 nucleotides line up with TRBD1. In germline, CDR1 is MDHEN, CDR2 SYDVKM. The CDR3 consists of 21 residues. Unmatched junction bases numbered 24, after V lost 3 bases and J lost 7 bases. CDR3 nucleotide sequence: TGTGCCAGCAGTTTGGGCCGGTCATTACGAACCGGGACAGGGGCCAGGCAGCCCCAGCATTTT. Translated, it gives CASSLGRSLRTGTGARQPQHF.

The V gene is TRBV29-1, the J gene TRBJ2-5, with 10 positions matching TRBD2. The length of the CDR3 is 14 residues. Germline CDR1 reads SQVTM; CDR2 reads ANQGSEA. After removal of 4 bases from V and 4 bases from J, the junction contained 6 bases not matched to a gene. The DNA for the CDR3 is TGCAGCGTTGGGAGAGCGGGAGGGGGAGAGACCCAGTACTTC. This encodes CSVGRAGGGETQYF.

CDR3 region: CAISGQGVNTEAFF. As DNA, the CDR3 is TGTGCCATCAGTGGACAGGGCGTGAACACTGAAGCTTTCTTT. The chain uses TRBV10-3 and TRBJ1-1; 7 positions match TRBD1. This CDR3 is built from 14 residues. The V gene end was trimmed by 4 bases and the J gene end by 0 bases; junction bases not matched to a gene: 2. Germline lookup yields CDR1 ENHRY and CDR2 SYGVKD.

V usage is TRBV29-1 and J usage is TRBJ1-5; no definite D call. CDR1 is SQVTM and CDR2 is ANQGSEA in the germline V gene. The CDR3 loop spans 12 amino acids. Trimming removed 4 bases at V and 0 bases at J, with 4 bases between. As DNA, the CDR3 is TGCAGCGTTGCAGTTAGCAATCAGCCCCAGCATTTT. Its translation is CSVAVSNQPQHF.